The following is a T cell receptor beta chain sequence with its context. Treatment described: PENTA 11 planned treatment interruption arm or continuous ART arm. This sample was taken from a study of HIV-infected children after antiretroviral therapy interruption. Unique molecular identifiers were included in an RNA-based 3' RACE TCR library. TCRdb re-analysed the 3' RACE reads in MiXCR, keeping a single row per CDR3 protein. The sample lists about 89,000 distinct CDR3 sequences; less than 7% were seen once. This CDR3 spans 12 amino acids. The V end was cut by 8 bases, the J end by 7 bases, with 12 bases between.

This TCR derives from a pool of human donors with HIV. The sample was CD45RA+ CD4+ T cells from PBMCs, pooled from several time points, taken from a donor given antiretroviral therapy, either interrupted or continuous. Described subset: naive CD4+ CD45RA+ CD45RO- T cells. This chain connects TRBV12-3 or TRBV12-4 to TRBJ1-5; D unclear. The CDR3 here is CASVRSKQPQHF. The CDR3 DNA reads as TGTGCCAGCGTCCGGTCCAAACAGCCCCAGCATTTT.